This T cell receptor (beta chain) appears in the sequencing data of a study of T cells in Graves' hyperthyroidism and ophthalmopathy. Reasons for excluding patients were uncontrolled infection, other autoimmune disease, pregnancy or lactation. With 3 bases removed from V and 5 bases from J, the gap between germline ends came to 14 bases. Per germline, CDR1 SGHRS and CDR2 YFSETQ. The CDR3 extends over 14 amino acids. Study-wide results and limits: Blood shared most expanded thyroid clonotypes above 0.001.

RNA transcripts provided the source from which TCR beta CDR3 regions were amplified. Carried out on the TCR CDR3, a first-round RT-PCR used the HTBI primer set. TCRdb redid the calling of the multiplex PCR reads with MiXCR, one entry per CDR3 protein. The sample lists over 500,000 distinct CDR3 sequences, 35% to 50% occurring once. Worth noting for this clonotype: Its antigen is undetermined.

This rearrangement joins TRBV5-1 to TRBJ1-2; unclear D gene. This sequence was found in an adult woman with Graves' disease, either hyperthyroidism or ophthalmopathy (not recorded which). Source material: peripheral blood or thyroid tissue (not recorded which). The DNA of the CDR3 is TGCGCCAGCAGCTCGGGAGTTTACCCTTATGGCTACACCTTC. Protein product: CASSSGVYPYGYTF.